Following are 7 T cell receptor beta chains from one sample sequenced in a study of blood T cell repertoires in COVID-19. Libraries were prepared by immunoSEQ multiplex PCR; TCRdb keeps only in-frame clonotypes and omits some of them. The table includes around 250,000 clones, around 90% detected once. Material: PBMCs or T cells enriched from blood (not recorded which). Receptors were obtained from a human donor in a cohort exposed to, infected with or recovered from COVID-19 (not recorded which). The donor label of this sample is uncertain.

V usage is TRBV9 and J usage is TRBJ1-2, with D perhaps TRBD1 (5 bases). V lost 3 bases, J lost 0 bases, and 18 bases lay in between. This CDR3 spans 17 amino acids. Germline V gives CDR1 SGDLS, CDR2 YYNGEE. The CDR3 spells CASSATGGTPANYGYTF. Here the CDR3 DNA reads TGTGCCAGCAGCGCGACGGGAGGGACCCCAGCTAACTATGGCTACACCTTC.

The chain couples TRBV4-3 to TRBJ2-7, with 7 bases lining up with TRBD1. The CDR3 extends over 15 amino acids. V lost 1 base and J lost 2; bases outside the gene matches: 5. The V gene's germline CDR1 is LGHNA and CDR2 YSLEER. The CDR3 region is CASSQVAGQAYEQYF. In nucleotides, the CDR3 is TGCGCCAGCAGCCAAGTAGCTGGACAGGCCTACGAGCAGTACTTC.

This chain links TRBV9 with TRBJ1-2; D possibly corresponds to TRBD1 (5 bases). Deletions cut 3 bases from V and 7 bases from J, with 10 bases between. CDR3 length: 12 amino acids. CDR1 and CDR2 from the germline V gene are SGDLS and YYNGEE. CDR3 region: CASSETGGGYTF. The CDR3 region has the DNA TGTGCCAGCAGCGAGACCGGGGGTGGCTACACCTTC.

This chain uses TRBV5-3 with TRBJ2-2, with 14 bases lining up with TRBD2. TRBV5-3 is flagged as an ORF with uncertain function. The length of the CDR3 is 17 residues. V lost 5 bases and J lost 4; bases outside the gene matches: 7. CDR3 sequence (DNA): TGTGCCAGAAGACCCGGGACTAGCGGGGGTCCCACCGGGGAGCTGTTTTTT. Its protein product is CARRPGTSGGPTGELFF.

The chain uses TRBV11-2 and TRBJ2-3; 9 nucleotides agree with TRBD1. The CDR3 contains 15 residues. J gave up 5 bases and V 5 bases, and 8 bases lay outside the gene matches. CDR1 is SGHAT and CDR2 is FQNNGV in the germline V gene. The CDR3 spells CASSRQGEGGDTQYF. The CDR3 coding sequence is TGTGCCAGCAGCAGACAGGGGGAGGGTGGAGATACGCAGTATTTT.

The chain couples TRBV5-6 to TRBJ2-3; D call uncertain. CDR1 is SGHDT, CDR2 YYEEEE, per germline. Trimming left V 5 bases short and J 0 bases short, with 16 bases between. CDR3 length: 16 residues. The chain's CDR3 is CASRLRSGSSTDTQYF. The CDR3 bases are TGTGCCAGCAGGTTGAGGTCAGGCTCTAGCACAGATACGCAGTATTTT.

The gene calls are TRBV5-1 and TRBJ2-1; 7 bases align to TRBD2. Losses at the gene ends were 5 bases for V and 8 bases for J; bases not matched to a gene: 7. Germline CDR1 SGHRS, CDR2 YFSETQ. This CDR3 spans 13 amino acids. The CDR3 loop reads CASSFGGIDEQFF. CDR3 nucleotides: TGCGCCAGCAGTTTCGGGGGGATAGATGAGCAGTTCTTC.